This T cell receptor beta chain was obtained from a study of T cell repertoires in cytomegalovirus infection. TCRdb re-called the reads through MiXCR, storing one row per CDR3 protein. The data contain about 830,000 distinct CDR3 sequences, 30% to 35% of them seen just once; the ten biggest clones take up approximately 13%. The CDR3 loop spans 20 amino acids. With V trimmed by 0 bases and J by 2 bases, 16 bases remained unmatched. Per germline, CDR1 LNHNV and CDR2 YYDKDF (reference sequence). To note about this clonotype: As yet, its antigen is unknown.

The source was cultured CD8+ T cells from PBMCs, collected from culture after CMV antigen stimulation. The receptor comes from a human donor in good health (CMV status not recorded). Some clones in this sample may be carry-over from other donors' samples. The chain links TRBV15 to TRBJ2-3; the match to TRBD1 covers 8 bases. CDR3 bases: TGTGCCACCAGCAGAGAGGCTTCCGAGACAGGGGCCATCTTCACAGATACGCAGTATTTT. Protein sequence: CATSREASETGAIFTDTQYF.